This TCR beta chain came from a study of blood T cell repertoires in COVID-19. Study-level background: Donors in the United States, Italy and Spain gave samples during acute or convalescent COVID-19. Sources were T cells, B-cell-depleted T cells, or PBMCs; the material itself was cDNA or gDNA.

As originally analysed: Nucleated cell number was recorded as an estimate derived from reference gene primer amplification. The protocol was immunoSEQ multiplex PCR, while the TCRdb copy is restricted to in-frame clones and leaves out a portion. V and J calls and clone size are copied from that table; D and trimming were computed from the DNA. The data show about 100,000 clones, with roughly 90% seen just once and 6.5% to 8% held by the top ten. The V segment lost 5 bases and the J segment 6 bases; nucleotides outside the gene matches: 6. The CDR3 contains 14 residues. In germline, CDR1 is SNHLY, CDR2 FYNNEI.

The rearrangement joins TRBV2 to TRBJ2-2; 7 bases map to TRBD1. This clonotype was obtained from a young man in a cohort sampled during active COVID-19. What was sequenced was peripheral blood. The CDR3 nucleotides read TGTGCCAGCAGTAAAGGGACAGCCGCCGGGGAGCTGTTTTTT. It translates to CASSKGTAAGELFF.